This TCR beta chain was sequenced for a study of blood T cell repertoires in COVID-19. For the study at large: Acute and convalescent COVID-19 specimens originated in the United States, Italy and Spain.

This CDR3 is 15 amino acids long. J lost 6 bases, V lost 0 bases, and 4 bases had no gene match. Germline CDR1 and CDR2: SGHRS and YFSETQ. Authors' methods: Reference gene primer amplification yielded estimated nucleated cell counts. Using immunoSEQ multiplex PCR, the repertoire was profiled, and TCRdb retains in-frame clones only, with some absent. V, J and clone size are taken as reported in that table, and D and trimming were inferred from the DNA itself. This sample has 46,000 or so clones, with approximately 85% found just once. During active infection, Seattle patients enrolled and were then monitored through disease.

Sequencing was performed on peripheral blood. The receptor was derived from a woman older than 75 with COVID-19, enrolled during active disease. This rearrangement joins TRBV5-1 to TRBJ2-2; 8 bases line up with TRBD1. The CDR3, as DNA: TGCGCCAGCAGCTTGGCCGGACAGGGACCCGGGGAGCTGTTTTTT. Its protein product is CASSLAGQGPGELFF.